This T cell receptor (beta chain) is drawn from a study of T cells in narcolepsy (dated by TCRdb to about 2018). About the study as a whole: Patients with narcolepsy type 1 or type 2 (NT1, NT2) and healthy control donors were enrolled in the study. To look for autoreactive T cells in narcolepsy patients that target self-antigens of hypocretin neurons (hypocretin, TRIB2), the study used TCR Vbeta sequencing to follow clonotypes in blood and CSF. The investigation overall reported the following: In plots comparing CSF and blood CD4+ T cell clonotypes from the same patient, HCRT-specific and TRIB2-specific autoreactive clonotypes were highlighted. According to the report, autoreactive clonotypes were detected serially in the blood of the same patients and of different patients, but not in healthy controls. Patients and controls had comparable numbers of sequenced blood memory CD4+ clonotypes, averaging about 39,000 and 30,000, respectively. No sequences matching autoreactive T cell clones were contained in some blood memory CD4+ repertoires from patients and controls.

The library relied on the immunoSEQ multiplex PCR assay. TCRdb stores this immuneACCESS table with in-frame sequences only. Part of the clones is absent; in the studies checked, under half of the shortfall reflects unresolved V genes, and no reason is known for the rest. This sample holds tens of thousands of clones; under 85% were observed only once. The ten largest clonotypes hold approximately 1.7% of the sample. For TCR Vbeta sequencing, memory CD4+ T cells were sorted ex vivo from the peripheral blood of both healthy controls and narcolepsy patients. Of note for this clone: The specificity of this receptor is unknown. No much larger clonotype is one base removed from it; base qualities were not supplied.

The CDR1 and CDR2 encoded by the germline V gene are SGHDN and FVKESK. V loses 2 bases, J loses 11 bases, and the germline ends lie 7 bases apart. There are 11 amino acids in the CDR3, from cysteine to phenylalanine inclusive. Just CDR3 DNA is preserved here, 33 bases in frame from base 1. The sequence links TRBV14 to TRBJ2-1, with the D call perhaps TRBD1 or TRBD2, each one matching 5 bases. This clonotype was sampled from a human donor with narcolepsy. Specimen: CD45RA- memory CD4+ T cells from PBMCs. This specimen's cell subset or site label, interpreted: memory T cells sorted ex vivo from peripheral blood. The CDR3: CASSQWGKQFF. The DNA reads as follows: TGTGCCAGCAGCCAATGGGGGAAGCAGTTCTTC.